This T cell receptor beta chain emerged from a study of cytomegalovirus exposure and HLA in healthy donors. The CDR3 loop spans 12 amino acids. Trimming removed 3 bases at V and 2 bases at J, with 6 bases between. Per germline, CDR1 SQVTM and CDR2 ANQGSEA. TCRdb's copy holds only in-frame clones and misses some; the assay was immunoSEQ multiplex PCR. The top ten hold about 1.2% of the sample, which has about 330,000 clones, 75% to 90% seen once. Overall study findings and caveats: Most TCR sequences showed up rarely, but some public TCRs showed up in many donors. Researchers counted approximately 160 TCR beta chains as cytomegalovirus-associated. According to a subsequent analysis, TCR clusters from the first cohort were inclined to appear together in the 120 or so validation repertoires. Under in vitro conditions, three CMV-associated chains were confirmed as specific for CMV antigens.

Comment on this clone: Its antigen is as yet unknown.

The material sequenced was PBMCs. The clonotype originates from a woman in her thirties in good health and CMV-seropositive. This chain connects TRBV29-1 to TRBJ2-3; D remains ambiguous. As DNA, the CDR3 is TGCAGCGTTGACCCAGTCACAGATACGCAGTATTTT. Amino acid sequence: CSVDPVTDTQYF.